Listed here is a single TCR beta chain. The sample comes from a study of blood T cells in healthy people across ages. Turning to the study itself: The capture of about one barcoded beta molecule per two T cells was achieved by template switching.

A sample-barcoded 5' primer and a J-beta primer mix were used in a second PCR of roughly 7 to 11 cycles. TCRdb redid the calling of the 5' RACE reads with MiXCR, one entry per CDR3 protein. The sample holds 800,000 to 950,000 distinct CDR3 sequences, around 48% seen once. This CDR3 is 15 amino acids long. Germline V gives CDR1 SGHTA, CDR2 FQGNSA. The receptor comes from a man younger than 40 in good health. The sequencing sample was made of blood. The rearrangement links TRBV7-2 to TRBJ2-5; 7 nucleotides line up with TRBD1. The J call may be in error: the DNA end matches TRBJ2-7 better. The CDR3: CASSLLRGNEYEQYF. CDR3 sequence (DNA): TGTGCCAGCAGCTTACTCAGGGGGAACGAGTACGAGCAGTACTTC.